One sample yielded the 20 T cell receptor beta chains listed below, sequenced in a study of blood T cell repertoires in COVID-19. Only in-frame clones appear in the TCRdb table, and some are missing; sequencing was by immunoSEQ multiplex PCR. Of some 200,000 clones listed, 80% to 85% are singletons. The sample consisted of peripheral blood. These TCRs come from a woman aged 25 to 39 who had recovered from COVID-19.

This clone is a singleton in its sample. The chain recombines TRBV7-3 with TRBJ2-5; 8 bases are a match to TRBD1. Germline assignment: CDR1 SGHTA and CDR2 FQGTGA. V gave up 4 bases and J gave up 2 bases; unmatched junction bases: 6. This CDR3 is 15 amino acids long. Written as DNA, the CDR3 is TGTGCCAGCAGCTCCCGGACAGGGAATCAAGAGACCCAGTACTTC. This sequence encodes CASSSRTGNQETQYF.

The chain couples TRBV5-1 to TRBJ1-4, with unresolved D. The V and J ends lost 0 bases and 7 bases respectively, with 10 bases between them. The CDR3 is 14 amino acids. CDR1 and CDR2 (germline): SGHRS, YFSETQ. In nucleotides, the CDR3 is TGCGCCAGCAGCTTGGACCCCAGATCTGAAAAACTGTTTTTT. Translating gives CASSLDPRSEKLFF. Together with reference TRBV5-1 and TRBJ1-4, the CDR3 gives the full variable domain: KAGVTQTPRYLIKTRGQQVTLSCSPISGHRSVSWYQQTPGQGLQFLFEYFSETQRNKGNFPGRFSGRQFSNSRSEMNVSTLELGDSALYLCASSLDPRSEKLFFGSGTQLSVL.

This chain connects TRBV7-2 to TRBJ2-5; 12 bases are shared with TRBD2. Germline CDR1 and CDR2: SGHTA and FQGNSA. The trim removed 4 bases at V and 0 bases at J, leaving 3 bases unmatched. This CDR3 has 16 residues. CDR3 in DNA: TGTGCCAGCAGCTCCGGACTAGCGGGATACCAAGAGACCCAGTACTTC. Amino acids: CASSSGLAGYQETQYF.

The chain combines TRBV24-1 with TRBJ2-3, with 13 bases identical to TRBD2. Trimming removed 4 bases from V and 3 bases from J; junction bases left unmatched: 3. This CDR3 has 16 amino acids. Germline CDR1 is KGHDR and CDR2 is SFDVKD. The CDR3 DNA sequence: TGTGCCACCAGTGACCGGGGACTAGCGGGGACAGATACGCAGTATTTT. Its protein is CATSDRGLAGTDTQYF.

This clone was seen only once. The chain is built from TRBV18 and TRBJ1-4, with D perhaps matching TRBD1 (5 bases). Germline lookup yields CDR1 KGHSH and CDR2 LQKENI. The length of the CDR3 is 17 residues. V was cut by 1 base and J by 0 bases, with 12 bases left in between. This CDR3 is CASSPRPQGATNEKLFF. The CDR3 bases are TGTGCCAGCTCACCACGACCCCAGGGCGCAACTAATGAAAAACTGTTTTTT.

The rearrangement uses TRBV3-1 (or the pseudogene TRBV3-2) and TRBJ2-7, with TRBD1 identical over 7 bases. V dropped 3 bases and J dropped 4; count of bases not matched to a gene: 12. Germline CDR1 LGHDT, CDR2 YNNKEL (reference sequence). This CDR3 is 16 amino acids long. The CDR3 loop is CASSHLRQGLGYEQYF. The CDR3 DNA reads TGTGCCAGCAGCCACCTACGACAGGGCTTGGGGTACGAGCAGTACTTC.

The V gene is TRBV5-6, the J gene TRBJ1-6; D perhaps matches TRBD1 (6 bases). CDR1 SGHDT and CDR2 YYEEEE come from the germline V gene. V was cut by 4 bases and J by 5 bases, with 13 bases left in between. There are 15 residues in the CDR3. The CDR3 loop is CASSEHWTDNSPLHF. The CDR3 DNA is TGTGCCAGCAGCGAGCACTGGACAGATAATTCACCCCTCCACTTT. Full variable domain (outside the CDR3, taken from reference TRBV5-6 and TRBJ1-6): DAGVTQSPTHLIKTRGQQVTLRCSPKSGHDTVSWYQQALGQGPQFIFQYYEEEERQRGNFPDRFSGHQFPNYSSELNVNALLLGDSALYLCASSEHWTDNSPLHFGNGTRLTVT.

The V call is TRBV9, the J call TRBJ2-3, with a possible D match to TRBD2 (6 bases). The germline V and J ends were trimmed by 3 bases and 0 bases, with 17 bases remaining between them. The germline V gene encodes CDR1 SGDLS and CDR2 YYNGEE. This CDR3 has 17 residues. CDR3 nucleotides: TGTGCCAGCAGCGAGACCCTCCAGCGGGCTAGCACAGATACGCAGTATTTT. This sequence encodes CASSETLQRASTDTQYF. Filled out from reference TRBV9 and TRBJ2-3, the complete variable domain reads DSGVTQTPKHLITATGQRVTLRCSPRSGDLSVYWYQQSLDQGLQFLIQYYNGEERAKGNILERFSAQQFPDLHSELNLSSLELGDSALYFCASSETLQRASTDTQYFGPGTRLTVL.

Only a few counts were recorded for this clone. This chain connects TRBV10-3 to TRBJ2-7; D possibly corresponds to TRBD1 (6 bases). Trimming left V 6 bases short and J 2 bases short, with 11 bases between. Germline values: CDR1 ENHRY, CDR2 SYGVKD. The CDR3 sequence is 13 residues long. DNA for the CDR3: TGTGCCATCAGAAGACAGGCCCCCTACGAGCAGTACTTC. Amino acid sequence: CAIRRQAPYEQYF.

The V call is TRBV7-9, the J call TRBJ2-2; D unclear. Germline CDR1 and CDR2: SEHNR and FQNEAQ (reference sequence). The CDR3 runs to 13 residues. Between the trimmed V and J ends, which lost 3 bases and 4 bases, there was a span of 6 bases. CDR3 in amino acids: CASSFSVTGELFF. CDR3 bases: TGTGCCAGCAGCTTCTCTGTCACCGGGGAGCTGTTTTTT. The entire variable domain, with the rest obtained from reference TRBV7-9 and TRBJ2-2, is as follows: DTGVSQNPRHKITKRGQNVTFRCDPISEHNRLYWYRQTLGQGPEFLTYFQNEAQLEKSRLLSDRFSAERPKGSFSTLEIQRTEQGDSAMYLCASSFSVTGELFFGEGSRLTVL.

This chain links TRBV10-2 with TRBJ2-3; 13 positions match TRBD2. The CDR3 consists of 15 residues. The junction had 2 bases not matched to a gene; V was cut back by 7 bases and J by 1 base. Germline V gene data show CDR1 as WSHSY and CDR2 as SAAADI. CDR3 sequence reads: CASTGLAGGTDTQYF. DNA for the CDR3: TGCGCCAGCACAGGACTAGCGGGGGGCACAGATACGCAGTATTTT.

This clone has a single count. CDR3 amino acids: CASSDRGTEAFF. DNA of the CDR3: TGTGCCAGTTCGGACAGGGGAACTGAAGCTTTCTTT. The chain recombines TRBV6-5 with TRBJ1-1; TRBD1 matches 9 bases. The CDR3 extends over 12 amino acids. With 9 bases clipped from V and 5 bases from J, the junction kept 4 bases outside the gene matches. In germline, CDR1 is MNHEY, CDR2 SVGAGI.

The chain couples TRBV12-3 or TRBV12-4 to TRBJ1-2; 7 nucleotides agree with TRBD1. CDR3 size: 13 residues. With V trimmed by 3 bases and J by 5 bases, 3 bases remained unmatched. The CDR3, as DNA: TGTGCCAGCAGTTTGGGGACAGAATATGGCTACACCTTC. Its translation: CASSLGTEYGYTF.

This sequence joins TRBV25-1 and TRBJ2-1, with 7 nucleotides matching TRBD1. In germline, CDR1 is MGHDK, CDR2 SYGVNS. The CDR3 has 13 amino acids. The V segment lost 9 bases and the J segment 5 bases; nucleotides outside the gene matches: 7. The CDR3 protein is CASTDRVHNEQFF. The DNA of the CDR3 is TGTGCCAGTACCGACAGGGTGCACAATGAGCAGTTCTTC.

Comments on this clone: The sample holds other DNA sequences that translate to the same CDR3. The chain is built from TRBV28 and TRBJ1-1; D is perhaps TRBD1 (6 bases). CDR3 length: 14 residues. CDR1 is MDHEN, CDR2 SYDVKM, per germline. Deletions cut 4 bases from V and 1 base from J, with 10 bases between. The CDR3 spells CASSSTGWNTEAFF. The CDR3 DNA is TGTGCCAGCAGTTCAACAGGGTGGAACACTGAAGCTTTCTTT.

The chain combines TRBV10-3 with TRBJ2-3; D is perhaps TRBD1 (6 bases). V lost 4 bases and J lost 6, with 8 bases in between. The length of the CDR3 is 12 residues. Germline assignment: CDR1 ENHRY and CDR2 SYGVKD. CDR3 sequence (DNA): TGTGCCATCAGTGCGAGGGGGGATACGCAGTATTTT. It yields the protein CAISARGDTQYF.

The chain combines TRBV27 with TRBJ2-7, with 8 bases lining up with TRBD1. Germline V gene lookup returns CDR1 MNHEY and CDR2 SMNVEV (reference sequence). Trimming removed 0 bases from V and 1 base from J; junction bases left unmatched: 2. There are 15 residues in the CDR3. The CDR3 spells CASSLSGTGSYEQYF. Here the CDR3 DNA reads TGTGCCAGCAGTTTATCCGGGACAGGATCCTACGAGCAGTACTTC.

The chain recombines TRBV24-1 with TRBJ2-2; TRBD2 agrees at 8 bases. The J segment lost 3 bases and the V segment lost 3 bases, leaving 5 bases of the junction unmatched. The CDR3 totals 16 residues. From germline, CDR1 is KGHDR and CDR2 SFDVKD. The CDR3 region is CATSDRAGVHTGELFF. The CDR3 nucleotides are TGTGCCACCAGTGATAGAGCGGGAGTTCACACCGGGGAGCTGTTTTTT.

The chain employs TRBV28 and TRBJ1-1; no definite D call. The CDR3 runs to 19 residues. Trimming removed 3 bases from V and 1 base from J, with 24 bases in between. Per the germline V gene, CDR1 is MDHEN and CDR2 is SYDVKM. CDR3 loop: CASSFVLRSGRKGNTEAFF. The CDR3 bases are TGTGCCAGCAGTTTCGTCCTGAGATCGGGGAGAAAGGGGAACACTGAAGCTTTCTTT.

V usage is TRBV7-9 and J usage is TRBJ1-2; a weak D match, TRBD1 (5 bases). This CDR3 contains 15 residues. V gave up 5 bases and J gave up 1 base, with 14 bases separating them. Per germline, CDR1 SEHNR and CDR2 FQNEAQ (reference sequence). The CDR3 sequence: CASSLGTDYNYGYTF. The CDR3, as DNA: TGTGCCAGCAGCCTCGGGACGGACTATAACTATGGCTACACCTTC.